The entry below describes one T cell receptor beta chain. What it binds is not known. Between the trimmed V and J ends, which lost 0 bases and 3 bases, there was a span of 9 bases. The CDR3 length is 15 residues. Germline V lookup: CDR1 SGHRS, CDR2 YFSETQ. This sample is part of a study of CD8 T cells in ankylosing spondylitis. 5'-RACE, quantitative and with molecular barcodes, yielded the TCR beta libraries. In TCRdb, the 5' RACE reads were re-called with MiXCR into one record per CDR3 protein. This sample has over 700,000 distinct CDR3 sequences; roughly 19% occur once, and the top ten carry around 20%. Study findings and constraints: There were earlier reports of some motif variants in reactive arthritis synovial fluid and blood. Typical of ankylosing spondylitis blood, it appeared, was a TCR beta motif of about eight highly homologous variants. Disease-associated clonotypes exhibited CD8+ identity and were relatively infrequent in peripheral blood.

The sample comprised blood, either unsorted or a sorted T cell fraction (not recorded which). This sequence was found in a male donor with ankylosing spondylitis. The rearrangement uses TRBV5-1 and TRBJ2-2; no definite D call. The CDR3 is CASSLGQAHTGELFF. Written as DNA, the CDR3 is TGCGCCAGCAGCTTGGGCCAGGCCCACACCGGGGAGCTGTTTTTT.